This T cell receptor beta chain was found in a study of blood T cell repertoires in COVID-19. Cohorts were assigned according to the clinical history that participants reported. Sequenced by immunoSEQ multiplex PCR; TCRdb stores in-frame clones only, minus some. The sample holds under 250,000 clones, about 80% seen once. The CDR3 is 13 residues long. The germline V and J ends were trimmed by 6 bases and 2 bases, with 10 bases remaining between them. Germline V gene lookup returns CDR1 SNHLY and CDR2 FYNNEI. Sample: PBMCs or T cells enriched from blood (not recorded which). This clonotype was obtained from a woman in her 40s with acute COVID-19. This rearrangement joins TRBV2 to TRBJ2-5, with D perhaps matching TRBD1 (6 bases). DNA for the CDR3: TGTGCCAGCAGATGGACAGCTCAAGAGACCCAGTACTTC. Translating it yields CASRWTAQETQYF.